One and the same sample provided the 21 T cell receptor beta chains below, sequenced in a study of T cells after posttransplantation cyclophosphamide. Sequencing used immunoSEQ multiplex PCR; TCRdb keeps in-frame clones, though not all of them. The sample shows some 27,000 clones, around 86% of them seen only once. Sequenced sample: PBMCs. The receptors originated from a man aged 50 to 60.

This chain joins TRBV7-9 and TRBJ2-1; 8 nucleotides align to TRBD2. CDR3 length: 15 residues. V was clipped by 4 bases and J by 7 bases; unmatched bases: 9. Germline CDR1 SEHNR, CDR2 FQNEAQ (reference sequence). The chain's CDR3 is CASSSGGGSRNEQFF. The CDR3 DNA reads as TGTGCCAGCAGCTCCGGCGGGGGGAGTAGGAATGAGCAGTTCTTC.

This sequence joins TRBV19 and TRBJ2-6, with a tentative D call TRBD2 (5 bases). The CDR3 consists of 17 residues. Germline values: CDR1 LNHDA, CDR2 SQIVND (reference sequence). Trimming shortened V by 2 bases and J by 0 bases, and 11 bases separated the two germline ends. CDR3 DNA: TGTGCCAGTAGTATAATGGCGGGTAGCTCTGGGGCCAACGTCCTGACTTTC. This sequence encodes CASSIMAGSSGANVLTF.

This sequence joins TRBV18 and TRBJ2-7; 7 bases match TRBD2. The germline gives CDR1 KGHSH, CDR2 LQKENI. Germline trimming cut 2 bases from V and 3 bases from J; bases unmatched to any gene: 4. The CDR3 loop spans 14 amino acids. The CDR3 region is CASSPTWEGYEQYF. CDR3 DNA: TGTGCCAGCTCACCAACGTGGGAGGGCTACGAGCAGTACTTC.

The CDR3 sequence is CASSHDRAYNSPLHF. In DNA, the CDR3 is TGTGCCAGCAGCCATGACAGGGCCTATAATTCACCCCTCCACTTT. V gene TRBV11-3 combines with J gene TRBJ1-6; 7 bases agree with TRBD1. The CDR3 consists of 15 residues. The V gene end was trimmed by 5 bases and the J gene end by 2 bases; junction bases not matched to a gene: 3. Per the germline V gene, CDR1 is SGHNT and CDR2 is YENEEA.

J is TRBJ2-1 and V is TRBV13; the match to TRBD2 covers 10 bases. CDR1 PRHDT and CDR2 FYEKMQ come from the germline V gene (reference sequence). This CDR3 has 14 amino acids. The J segment lost 9 bases and the V segment lost 1 base, leaving 3 bases of the junction unmatched. CDR3 bases: TGTGCCAGCAGCTTAGAGCTAGCGGGAGTTGAGCAGTTCTTC. Translation: CASSLELAGVEQFF.

The rearrangement links TRBV9 to TRBJ1-1; a weak D match, TRBD1 (5 bases). Trimming shortened V by 3 bases and J by 1 base, and 10 bases separated the two germline ends. There are 14 residues in the CDR3. Germline loops: CDR1 SGDLS, CDR2 YYNGEE. CDR3 region: CASSAPGQNTEAFF. CDR3 in DNA: TGTGCCAGCAGCGCCCCCGGACAGAACACTGAAGCTTTCTTT.

Of note for this clone: Other DNA sequences in the same sample also yield this CDR3. This chain connects TRBV5-5 to TRBJ2-2, with TRBD2 matching over 11 bases. CDR1 and CDR2 (germline): SGHKS, YYEKEE (reference sequence). V gave up 0 bases and J gave up 0 bases; unmatched junction bases: 4. This CDR3 region has 18 residues. The CDR3 sequence: CASSLGLAGGPNTGELFF. The CDR3, as DNA: TGTGCCAGCAGCTTGGGCCTAGCGGGGGGACCGAACACCGGGGAGCTGTTTTTT. Full variable domain (rest looked up from reference TRBV5-5 and TRBJ2-2): DAGVTQSPTHLIKTRGQQVTLRCSPISGHKSVSWYQQVLGQGPQFIFQYYEKEERGRGNFPDRFSARQFPNYSSELNVNALLLGDSALYLCASSLGLAGGPNTGELFFGEGSRLTVL.

The rearrangement uses TRBV7-9 and TRBJ1-1; unclear D gene. This CDR3 has 11 amino acids. V lost 1 base and J lost 9, with 6 bases in between. The germline V gene has CDR1 SEHNR and CDR2 FQNEAQ (reference sequence). The CDR3 DNA reads TGTGCCAGCAGCTTAGGACACCAAGCTTTCTTT. Its translation is CASSLGHQAFF.

The chain uses TRBV6-5 and TRBJ2-1; perhaps TRBD1 as D (6 bases). The germline CDR1 and CDR2 sequences are MNHEY and SVGAGI. The V and J ends lost 8 bases and 4 bases respectively, with 15 bases between them. This CDR3 spans 14 amino acids. This CDR3 reads CASGDIGDYNEQFF. CDR3 DNA: TGTGCCAGCGGGGACATTGGAGATTACAATGAGCAGTTCTTC.

CDR3 coding DNA: TGTGCCAGCAGCCTGCGGGATCCGGGGCTGGGGGAGACCCAGTACTTC. Its protein is CASSLRDPGLGETQYF. The chain carries TRBV7-2 and TRBJ2-5; TRBD2 is a possible D gene (6 bases). Germline loops: CDR1 SGHTA, CDR2 FQGNSA. Trimming pared 5 bases from V and 5 bases from J, leaving 21 bases between. The CDR3 has 16 residues. The entire variable domain, with the rest obtained from reference TRBV7-2 and TRBJ2-5, is as follows: GAGVSQSPSNKVTEKGKDVELRCDPISGHTALYWYRQSLGQGLEFLIYFQGNSAPDKSGLPSDRFSAERTGGSVSTLTIQRTQQEDSAVYLCASSLRDPGLGETQYFGPGTRLLVL.

The gene calls are TRBV27 and TRBJ2-5, with D possibly matching TRBD2 (7 bases). The CDR3 is 13 residues long. V gave up 10 bases and J gave up 5 bases, with 17 bases separating them. Germline V gene data show CDR1 as MNHEY and CDR2 as SMNVEV (reference sequence). This CDR3 reads CATSTGGWETQYF. The CDR3 nucleotides read TGTGCCACCTCTACGGGGGGCTGGGAGACCCAGTACTTC.

V usage is TRBV6-1 and J usage is TRBJ1-3, with 7 bases matching TRBD1. J gave up 4 bases and V 4 bases, and 4 bases lay outside the gene matches. Germline V CDR1 and CDR2: MNHNS, SASEGT. This CDR3 region has 14 residues. Here the CDR3 reads CASSASGQGNTIYF. The CDR3 nucleotides are TGTGCCAGCAGTGCTTCGGGACAGGGAAACACCATATATTTT.

The chain is built from TRBV5-5 and TRBJ1-1; possible D gene TRBD1, 5 bases. This CDR3 comprises 12 residues. Germline CDR1 is SGHKS and CDR2 is YYEKEE (reference sequence). V was trimmed by 0 bases and J by 14 bases, leaving 14 bases between them. The DNA of the CDR3 is TGTGCCAGCAGCTTGGAGTCTGGGGCCGACTTCTTT. This codes for CASSLESGADFF.

The V and J genes are TRBV6-1 and TRBJ1-1; D may be TRBD1 (6 bases). Per germline, CDR1 MNHNS and CDR2 SASEGT. Trimming removed 7 bases at V and 0 bases at J, with 15 bases between. The CDR3 covers 15 residues. CDR3 region: CASTGQLLMNTEAFF. The CDR3 bases are TGTGCCAGCACCGGACAGCTCCTAATGAACACTGAAGCTTTCTTT.

The chain links TRBV28 to TRBJ1-5, with a weak D call TRBD1 (6 bases). V lost 6 bases and J lost 10, with 13 bases in between. The CDR3 consists of 12 residues. Germline CDR1 MDHEN, CDR2 SYDVKM. Here the CDR3 DNA reads TGTGCCAGCAGCCCCCACAGGGTCCCCCAGCATTTT. As protein: CASSPHRVPQHF. The full variable domain, rest sourced from reference TRBV28 and TRBJ1-5, is DVKVTQSSRYLVKRTGEKVFLECVQDMDHENMFWYRQDPGLGLRLIYFSYDVKMKEKGDIPEGYSVSREKKERFSLILESASTNQTSMYLCASSPHRVPQHFGDGTRLSIL.

The V call is TRBV5-1, the J call TRBJ2-2; TRBD2 is a possible D gene (7 bases). V was pared by 4 bases and J by 0 bases, with 13 bases between. Per germline, CDR1 SGHRS and CDR2 YFSETQ. The CDR3 has 16 residues. CDR3 DNA sequence: TGCGCCAGCAGCAATGGGGGGGCCGCGAACACCGGGGAGCTGTTTTTT. Translating gives CASSNGGAANTGELFF.

The V and J genes are TRBV6-6 and TRBJ2-3; TRBD2 aligns across 8 bases. Per germline, CDR1 MNHNY and CDR2 SVGAGI (reference sequence). This CDR3 comprises 14 residues. With V trimmed by 7 bases and J by 4 bases, 7 bases remained unmatched. The CDR3 is CASKDPTSADTQYF. The CDR3, as DNA: TGTGCCAGCAAAGACCCGACTAGCGCAGATACGCAGTATTTT.

The chain has TRBV18 and TRBJ2-5, with D possibly matching TRBD2 (5 bases). Trimming removed 6 bases at V and 3 bases at J, with 11 bases between. The germline gives CDR1 KGHSH, CDR2 LQKENI. This CDR3 has 13 residues. The CDR3 protein is CASSPGREETQYF. CDR3 sequence (DNA): TGTGCCAGCTCCCCGGGAAGGGAAGAGACCCAGTACTTC.

This clone appeared a single time. CDR3 region: CASRKPGTGRAGELFF. CDR3 DNA sequence: TGTGCCAGCAGAAAACCCGGGACAGGGAGAGCCGGGGAGCTGTTTTTT. This chain connects TRBV27 to TRBJ2-2; 9 bases agree with TRBD1. This CDR3 has 16 residues. V shed 6 bases and J 6 bases; nucleotides not matched to a gene: 11. From germline, CDR1 is MNHEY and CDR2 SMNVEV (reference sequence).

V gene TRBV18 combines with J gene TRBJ2-1; 11 bases agree with TRBD2. CDR1 and CDR2 from the germline V gene are KGHSH and LQKENI. The CDR3 has 14 amino acids. The J segment lost 5 bases and the V segment lost 3 bases, leaving 0 bases of the junction unmatched. CDR3 bases: TGTGCCAGCTCACCGGGACTAGCGGACAATGAGCAGTTCTTC. Protein: CASSPGLADNEQFF. The full variable domain, completed using reference TRBV18 and TRBJ2-1, is NAGVMQNPRHLVRRRGQEARLRCSPMKGHSHVYWYRQLPEEGLKFMVYLQKENIIDESGMPKERFSAEFPKEGPSILRIQQVVRGDSAAYFCASSPGLADNEQFFGPGTRLTVL.

The CDR3 DNA reads TGTGCCAGCTCACCCGGACTAGCCCAAGAGACCCAGTACTTC. It translates to CASSPGLAQETQYF. The chain employs TRBV18 and TRBJ2-5, with 8 bases that match TRBD2. Per germline, CDR1 KGHSH and CDR2 LQKENI. The CDR3 extends over 14 amino acids. V gave up 3 bases and J gave up 1 base; unmatched junction bases: 1.